Listed below are T cell receptor beta chains from one sample, sequenced in a study of T cell repertoires in cytomegalovirus infection. TCRdb analysed the reads with MiXCR anew, one entry per CDR3 protein. The repertoire holds 230,000 or so distinct CDR3 sequences, about 17% seen once, with about half in the top ten. The source material was CD8+ T cells from PBMCs. These receptors were taken from a human donor in good health (CMV status not recorded). Some clones in this sample may be carry-over from other donors' samples. Both conserved end residues are part of each CDR3.

TRBJ1-2 | TRBV6-5 | CASSYSGSPTGGYTF
TRBJ2-5 | TRBV20-1 | CSASHAGAETFQETQYF
TRBJ2-7 | TRBV4-2 | CASSQDRDRLGTYEQYF
TRBJ2-3 | TRBV12-5 | CASGFGSTDTQYF
TRBJ2-2 | TRBV20-1 | CSAGDTNTGELFF
TRBJ2-6 | TRBV6-1 | CASSEGTSGANVLTF
TRBJ1-4 | TRBV7-9 | CASSPGQRATNEKLFF
TRBJ1-5 | TRBV7-2 | CASSPIGRSNQPQHF
TRBJ2-5 | TRBV2 | CASSDLRDWRQETQYF
TRBJ1-5 | TRBV20-1 | CSASTGAFSNQPQHF
TRBJ1-2 | TRBV7-9 | CASREEGEGGYTF
TRBJ1-6 | TRBV20-1 | CSAPGGRYYNSPLHF
TRBJ2-7 | TRBV10-3 | CAISVTGGDEQYF
TRBJ1-5 | TRBV6-2/TRBV6-3 | CASSWTVYSNQPQHF
TRBJ2-1 | TRBV7-2 | CASSGLDNEQFF
TRBJ2-1 | TRBV7-2 | CASSLEQGAYEQFF
TRBJ2-2 | TRBV4-2 | CASSLQRAGTGELFF
TRBJ2-7 | TRBV6-5 | CASRTPPTGEQYF
TRBJ1-1 | TRBV14 | CASVLTGVATEAFF
TRBJ2-1 | TRBV5-5 | CASNRTPPRGLRSSYNEQFF
TRBJ2-7 | TRBV29-1 | CSVVGTGLLGYEQYF
TRBJ2-3 | TRBV6-5 | CASSYVFGTNPDTQYF
TRBJ1-2 | TRBV29-1 | CSVITVLGGYTF
TRBJ1-2 | TRBV6-5 | CASSYGQVGGYTF
TRBJ1-5 | TRBV10-3 | CAISATGGTVQPQHF
TRBJ2-7 | TRBV6-6 | CATAGTAGDEQYF
TRBJ2-7 | TRBV20-1 | CSASLLAGGRGEQYF
TRBJ2-2 | TRBV5-6 | CASSGTGGAGGELFF
TRBJ2-7 | TRBV7-8 | CASSSSGWLQQYF
TRBJ2-7 | TRBV7-9 | CASSPLGIAYEQYF
TRBJ2-7 | TRBV6-5 | CASSYSGGSGYEQYF
TRBJ2-7 | TRBV5-1 | CASSDERISYEQYF
TRBJ2-1 | TRBV7-2 | CASSLVPGDEQFF
TRBJ2-2 | TRBV29-1 | CSESTRTGELFF
TRBJ1-4 | TRBV12-3/TRBV12-4 | CASSLRSTNEKLFF
TRBJ2-1 | TRBV7-9 | CASSQKEQFF
TRBJ2-7 | TRBV7-9 | CASSLVKSSYEQYF
TRBJ1-5 | TRBV6-1 | CASRRQVNSNQPQHF
TRBJ2-1 | TRBV6-6 | CASSPLAGTAVYNEQFF
TRBJ2-1 | TRBV4-1 | CASSQWGASDFEDNEQFF
TRBJ2-1 | TRBV29-1 | CSVEDPRRTSYNEQFF
TRBJ1-2 | TRBV6-5 | CASTSKRGHDYGYTF
TRBJ2-1 | TRBV27 | CASSAYRGAYNEQFF
TRBJ2-3 | TRBV20-1 | CSASRTESDTQYF
TRBJ2-3 | TRBV7-2 | CASSSHASTDTQYF
TRBJ1-3 | TRBV29-1 | CSVGGGGPRTGNTIYF
TRBJ1-4 | TRBV7-8 | CASSKGTGLDNEKLFF
TRBJ2-5 | TRBV7-9 | CASSLNPSPPETQYF
TRBJ1-1 | TRBV25-1 | CASSEWGGTNTEAFF
TRBJ2-3 | TRBV9 | CASSGGGSPFPNTQYF
TRBJ1-5 | TRBV6-2/TRBV6-3 | CASSYWGSTPHF
TRBJ2-5 | TRBV11-3 | CASSIGTGTGETQYF